This is a list of T cell receptor beta chains from one sample in a study of blood T cell repertoires in COVID-19. Clones were read by immunoSEQ multiplex PCR, and TCRdb kept only the in-frame ones, dropping some. This repertoire shows roughly 190,000 clones, around 85% found once; its top ten account for 9.5% to 15%. The sequenced sample consisted of peripheral blood. Receptor source: a woman aged 45-60 years with acute or convalescent COVID-19. Each CDR3 is given with its conserved first and last residue. A D gene is named only where the DNA matches it firmly. Size values are once, few and many counts, or a class for expanded clones, and some rows have none.

clone_size: -; j_call: TRBJ2-1; d_call: -; v_call: TRBV9; cdr3_aa: CASSPNDLGEQFF; cdr3_nt: TGTGCCAGCAGCCCTAACGATCTTGGTGAGCAGTTCTTC
clone_size: few; j_call: TRBJ1-2; d_call: TRBD1; v_call: TRBV7-9; cdr3_aa: CASSFRKDRGLGGYTF; cdr3_nt: TGTGCCAGCAGCTTTCGGAAGGACAGGGGGCTAGGGGGCTACACCTTC
clone_size: -; j_call: TRBJ2-3; d_call: -; v_call: TRBV7-9; cdr3_aa: CASPPGSGGWVETDTQYF; cdr3_nt: TGTGCCAGCCCCCCCGGGTCGGGGGGCTGGGTAGAAACAGATACGCAGTATTTT
clone_size: -; j_call: TRBJ1-5; d_call: TRBD1; v_call: TRBV6-2/TRBV6-3; cdr3_aa: CASSTPTGVFGQPQHF; cdr3_nt: TGTGCCAGCAGTACCCCGACAGGGGTTTTCGGTCAGCCCCAGCATTTT
clone_size: -; j_call: TRBJ2-1; d_call: -; v_call: TRBV9; cdr3_aa: CASSPRDSSYNEQFF; cdr3_nt: TGTGCCAGCAGCCCCAGGGATAGCTCCTACAATGAGCAGTTCTTC
clone_size: -; j_call: TRBJ2-4; d_call: -; v_call: TRBV14; cdr3_aa: CASSQDTRSTQYF; cdr3_nt: TGTGCCAGCAGCCAAGATACAAGATCCACTCAGTACTTC
clone_size: -; j_call: TRBJ2-3; d_call: -; v_call: TRBV9; cdr3_aa: CASSAFQEGATQYF; cdr3_nt: TGTGCCAGCAGCGCCTTCCAGGAAGGGGCTACGCAGTATTTT
clone_size: -; j_call: TRBJ2-5; d_call: TRBD2; v_call: TRBV10-2; cdr3_aa: CASRTSGGGETQYF; cdr3_nt: TGCGCCAGCAGGACTAGCGGTGGGGGAGAGACCCAGTACTTC
clone_size: once; j_call: TRBJ1-5; d_call: TRBD1; v_call: TRBV19; cdr3_aa: CASRPQGPNQPQHF; cdr3_nt: TGTGCCAGTAGGCCACAGGGGCCGAATCAGCCCCAGCATTTT
clone_size: -; j_call: TRBJ1-5; d_call: TRBD1; v_call: TRBV28; cdr3_aa: CASSRTGNNQPQHF; cdr3_nt: TGTGCCAGCAGTCGGACAGGGAACAATCAGCCCCAGCATTTT
clone_size: -; j_call: TRBJ1-2; d_call: -; v_call: TRBV28; cdr3_aa: CASTSPGKGYTF; cdr3_nt: TGTGCCAGCACCAGTCCAGGGAAAGGCTACACCTTC
clone_size: -; j_call: TRBJ1-5; d_call: TRBD1; v_call: TRBV30; cdr3_aa: CAWGEGQPHQPQHF; cdr3_nt: TGTGCCTGGGGGGAGGGACAGCCCCATCAGCCCCAGCATTTT